The rows below give T cell receptor beta chains drawn from one sample of a study of T cell responses to AZD1222 COVID-19 vaccine. The assay was immunoSEQ multiplex PCR, and TCRdb's table has in-frame clones only and misses some. The sample includes about 140,000 clones, 92% of them seen just once. Sample: peripheral blood, taken on day 0 of AZD1222 vaccination. The receptors were sampled from an adult in good health. The CDR3 runs from the conserved cysteine through the conserved F or W. A D gene is named only where the DNA matches it firmly. Expanded clones are given a class, and other clones once, few, many or no size at all.

CDR3 | DNA | V | size | D | J
CASMGGISPLHF | TGTGCCAGCATGGGGGGAATTTCACCCCTCCACTTT | TRBV28 | NA | NA | TRBJ1-6
CSARGGSEAFF | TGCAGTGCTCGGGGGGGGTCTGAAGCTTTCTTT | TRBV20-1 | NA | NA | TRBJ1-1
CASSFSGRVEDTQYF | TGTGCCAGCAGCTTTAGCGGGAGGGTTGAGGATACGCAGTATTTT | TRBV7-2 | NA | TRBD2 | TRBJ2-3
CASSFGYGYTF | TGTGCCAGCAGTTTCGGCTATGGCTACACCTTC | TRBV28 | once | NA | TRBJ1-2
CASSEMAGSRTEAFF | TGTGCCAGCAGTGAAATGGCGGGGAGTCGGACTGAAGCTTTCTTT | TRBV2 | NA | NA | TRBJ1-1
CATGVESHGYTF | TGTGCCACCGGGGTTGAAAGTCATGGCTACACCTTC | TRBV15 | NA | NA | TRBJ1-2
CASSSNRGPLNEQFF | TGTGCCAGCAGCTCAAACAGGGGACCCCTAAATGAGCAGTTCTTC | TRBV11-2 | NA | TRBD1 | TRBJ2-1
CASSPDGLNEAFF | TGTGCCAGCAGCCCGGACGGACTAAATGAAGCTTTCTTT | TRBV5-6 | NA | NA | TRBJ1-1
CASSLGPGQGAQTDTQYF | TGTGCCAGCAGCTTAGGCCCGGGACAGGGGGCGCAAACAGATACGCAGTATTTT | TRBV7-4 | NA | TRBD1 | TRBJ2-3
CASSLVLETYEQYF | TGTGCCAGCAGCTTAGTGTTGGAAACCTACGAGCAGTACTTC | TRBV11-2 | NA | NA | TRBJ2-7
CASSGERSSYNEQFF | TGTGCCAGCAGCGGAGAGCGTAGCTCCTACAATGAGCAGTTCTTC | TRBV11-1 | NA | NA | TRBJ2-1
CASSPGGRLTEQYF | TGTGCCAGCAGCCCCGGAGGACGACTAACCGAGCAGTACTTC | TRBV3-1/TRBV3-2 | NA | NA | TRBJ2-7
CASSLEGAQDIYGYTF | TGCGCCAGCAGCTTGGAAGGGGCCCAAGACATCTATGGCTACACCTTC | TRBV5-1 | NA | NA | TRBJ1-2
CASSLTFGQDGNSPLHF | TGCGCCAGCAGCTTAACGTTTGGACAGGATGGCAATTCACCCCTCCACTTT | TRBV5-1 | NA | TRBD1 | TRBJ1-6
CASSSVPNTEAFF | TGTGCCAGCTCATCAGTCCCGAACACTGAAGCTTTCTTT | TRBV18 | NA | NA | TRBJ1-1
CASGLSGTQETQYF | TGTGCTAGTGGTTTGAGCGGAACCCAAGAGACCCAGTACTTC | TRBV12-5 | NA | NA | TRBJ2-5
CASSQGVNEQFF | TGTGCCAGCAGCCAAGGAGTCAATGAGCAGTTCTTC | TRBV3-1/TRBV3-2 | NA | NA | TRBJ2-1
CASSTTVRNEQFF | TGTGCCAGCAGTACGACAGTCCGCAATGAGCAGTTCTTC | TRBV28 | NA | NA | TRBJ2-1
CASSPPLGINYNEQFF | TGTGCCAGCTCACCACCGTTAGGGATAAACTACAATGAGCAGTTCTTC | TRBV18 | NA | NA | TRBJ2-1
CASSEAGGSDEQFF | TGTGCCAGCAGTGAGGCGGGAGGTTCGGATGAGCAGTTCTTC | TRBV6-4 | NA | TRBD2 | TRBJ2-1
CASSKGPETQYF | TGCGCCAGCAGCAAGGGCCCAGAGACCCAGTACTTC | TRBV5-1 | NA | NA | TRBJ2-5
CASSYSGGEYF | TGTGCCAGCAGTTATTCCGGGGGCGAGTACTTC | TRBV6-6 | NA | NA | TRBJ2-7
CASSEDWGTGDGYTF | TGTGCCAGCAGTGAAGACTGGGGGACAGGGGATGGCTACACCTTC | TRBV2 | NA | TRBD1 | TRBJ1-2
CASSLRQGGSGYTF | TGCGCCAGCAGCTTACGACAGGGAGGCTCTGGCTACACCTTC | TRBV5-1 | NA | TRBD1 | TRBJ1-2
CAAVNGATNEKLFF | TGTGCCGCTGTGAACGGTGCAACTAATGAAAAACTGTTTTTT | TRBV7-9 | NA | NA | TRBJ1-4
CASSGQGGLARETQYF | TGTGCCAGCTCGGGGCAGGGAGGACTAGCACGGGAGACCCAGTACTTC | TRBV18 | NA | TRBD2 | TRBJ2-5
CASIIRHGGNTIYF | TGTGCCAGTATAATCAGGCATGGAGGAAACACCATATATTTT | TRBV19 | NA | NA | TRBJ1-3
CSVVMGTNTEAFF | TGCAGCGTTGTGATGGGTACGAACACTGAAGCTTTCTTT | TRBV29-1 | NA | NA | TRBJ1-1
CAITPTGDEGYTF | TGTGCCATCACTCCGACAGGGGATGAGGGCTACACCTTC | TRBV10-3 | NA | TRBD1 | TRBJ1-2
CASSYAFGQGRSPLHF | TGTGCCAGCAGTTACGCCTTCGGACAGGGGAGGTCACCCCTCCACTTT | TRBV28 | NA | TRBD1 | TRBJ1-6
CASSPTGQYNEQFF | TGTGCCAGCAGCCCGACGGGACAGTACAATGAGCAGTTCTTC | TRBV11-3 | NA | TRBD1 | TRBJ2-1
CASSFRSPTSTDTQYF | TGTGCCAGCAGCTTTCGGTCCCCTACTAGCACAGATACGCAGTATTTT | TRBV7-2 | NA | NA | TRBJ2-3
CASTLGRPETQYF | TGTGCCAGCACCCTGGGAAGGCCAGAGACCCAGTACTTC | TRBV7-2 | NA | NA | TRBJ2-5
CASSDGEAGGPEVYNEQFF | TGTGCCAGCAGTGACGGAGAAGCGGGAGGGCCAGAGGTATACAATGAGCAGTTCTTC | TRBV6-4 | NA | TRBD2 | TRBJ2-1
CASSLVQGPPGYTF | TGCGCCAGCAGCTTGGTACAGGGTCCCCCTGGCTACACCTTC | TRBV5-1 | NA | NA | TRBJ1-2
CATSRETGGKRGEQYF | TGTGCCACCAGCAGAGAAACGGGAGGGAAAAGGGGCGAGCAGTACTTC | TRBV15 | once | TRBD2 | TRBJ2-7
CASSSAGPTNEKLFF | TGTGCCAGCAGTTCAGCAGGGCCAACTAATGAAAAACTGTTTTTT | TRBV28 | NA | NA | TRBJ1-4
CASSKRNEKLFF | TGTGCCAGCAGTAAGAGAAATGAAAAACTGTTTTTT | TRBV12-3/TRBV12-4 | NA | NA | TRBJ1-4
CASLISDTQYF | TGTGCCAGCCTTATATCGGATACGCAGTATTTT | TRBV18 | NA | NA | TRBJ2-3
CASSFSFMGMNTEAFF | TGTGCCAGCAGTTTTTCTTTCATGGGGATGAACACTGAAGCTTTCTTT | TRBV28 | NA | NA | TRBJ1-1
CASSQIGEAFF | TGCGCCAGCAGCCAAATAGGAGAAGCTTTCTTT | TRBV4-1 | NA | NA | TRBJ1-1
CASSLGQGNTDTQYF | TGCGCCAGCAGCTTGGGTCAGGGGAACACAGATACGCAGTATTTT | TRBV5-1 | NA | NA | TRBJ2-3
CASSQGGVRQGDEKLFF | TGCGCCAGCAGCCAAGGGGGGGTAAGACAGGGAGATGAAAAACTGTTTTTT | TRBV4-1 | few | TRBD1 | TRBJ1-4
CSVAGTGVHGYTF | TGCAGCGTTGCAGGGACAGGAGTTCATGGCTACACCTTC | TRBV29-1 | NA | TRBD1 | TRBJ1-2
CASRTGPLLLYTEAFF | TGTGCCAGCAGAACAGGGCCCCTCCTGTTATACACTGAAGCTTTCTTT | TRBV28 | NA | NA | TRBJ1-1
CASSLPGLAGGQSYNEQFF | TGTGCCAGCAGTCTACCGGGACTAGCGGGGGGGCAATCCTACAATGAGCAGTTCTTC | TRBV28 | NA | TRBD2 | TRBJ2-1
CASSLQGGNVKPQHF | TGTGCCAGCAGCCTACAGGGAGGCAATGTTAAGCCCCAGCATTTT | TRBV7-8 | NA | NA | TRBJ1-5
CASSLAISSSYNEQFF | TGCGCCAGCAGCTTGGCCATTTCTAGCTCCTACAATGAGCAGTTCTTC | TRBV5-1 | NA | NA | TRBJ2-1
CASSQVLKGHEQFF | TGTGCCAGCAGCCAAGTCTTGAAGGGGCATGAGCAGTTCTTC | TRBV4-2 | NA | NA | TRBJ2-1
CASSLDVRVGNTIYF | TGTGCCAGCAGCTTGGACGTCAGGGTGGGAAACACCATATATTTT | TRBV5-6 | NA | NA | TRBJ1-3
CASSLGDNSYEQYF | TGCGCCAGCAGCTTGGGGGACAACTCCTACGAGCAGTACTTC | TRBV5-1 | NA | NA | TRBJ2-7
CASSLRGNEKLFF | TGTGCCAGCAGTTTGAGGGGAAATGAAAAACTGTTTTTT | TRBV28 | NA | NA | TRBJ1-4
CASSPTQGVGYTF | TGTGCCAGCTCACCTACCCAGGGCGTTGGCTACACCTTC | TRBV18 | NA | NA | TRBJ1-2